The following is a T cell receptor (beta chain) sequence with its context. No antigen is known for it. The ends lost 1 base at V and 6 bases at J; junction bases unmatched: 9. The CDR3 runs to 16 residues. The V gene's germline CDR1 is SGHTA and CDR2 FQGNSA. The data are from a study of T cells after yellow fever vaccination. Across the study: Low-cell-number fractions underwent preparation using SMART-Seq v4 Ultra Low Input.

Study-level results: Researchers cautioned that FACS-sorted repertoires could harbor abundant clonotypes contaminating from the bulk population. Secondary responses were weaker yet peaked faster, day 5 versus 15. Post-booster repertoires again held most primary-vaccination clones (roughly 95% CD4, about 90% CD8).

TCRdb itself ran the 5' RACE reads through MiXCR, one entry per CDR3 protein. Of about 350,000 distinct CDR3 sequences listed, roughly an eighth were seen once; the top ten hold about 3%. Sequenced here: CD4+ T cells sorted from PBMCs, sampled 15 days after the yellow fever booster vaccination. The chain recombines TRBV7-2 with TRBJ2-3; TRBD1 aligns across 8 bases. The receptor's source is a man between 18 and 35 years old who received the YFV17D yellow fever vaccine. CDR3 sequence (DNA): TGTGCCAGCAGCTTAGGCGGAAACAGGGGGGTGGATACGCAGTATTTT. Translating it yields CASSLGGNRGVDTQYF.